Only a few counts were recorded for the clone carrying this T cell receptor (beta chain). The antigen remains undetermined. This record comes from a study of Ad26.COV2.S vaccination and SARS-CoV-2 variants. Overall study: The Ad26.COV2.S arm of the COV1001 trial was where the donor was placed. Intramuscular Ad26.COV2.S at 5x10^10 or 1x10^11 viral particles. Study-wide findings and caveats: From the TCR breadth and depth analyses, total T cell responses may have been underestimated. Substantial post-vaccination breadth of spike-specific CD8+ and CD4+ T cell responses was reported.

Generated by immunoSEQ multiplex PCR, the TCRdb table keeps only in-frame clones and is missing some. The table has about 350,000 clones, around nine tenths seen once. This CDR3 is 12 amino acids long. The germline CDR1 and CDR2 sequences are LNHDA and SQIVND (reference sequence). The trim removed 11 bases at V and 2 bases at J, leaving 4 bases unmatched. This sample's treatment: roughly 20 received Ad26.COV2.S at low or high dose, single or two shots; about 5 received placebo; per-sample allocation not given. The samples were gathered on day 63 after the first injection of vaccine or placebo. This receptor was obtained from a person aged 18-60 years who received the Ad26.COV2.S COVID-19 vaccine or a placebo. The chain links TRBV19 to TRBJ1-2, with 8 bases matching TRBD1. Source: peripheral blood, taken in a trial of Ad26.COV2.S vaccine versus placebo. The CDR3 spells CAGYRGNYGYTF. Here the CDR3 DNA reads TGTGCCGGATACAGGGGGAACTATGGCTACACCTTC.